This T cell receptor (beta chain) stems from a study of blood T cell repertoires in COVID-19. Study-wide background: The samples span acute and convalescent COVID-19 from the United States, Italy and Spain. PBMCs, B-cell-depleted T cells, or T cells provided the cDNA or gDNA that made up the material.

J gave up 11 bases and V 3 bases, and 17 bases lay outside the gene matches. CDR3 length: 17 amino acids. Germline values: CDR1 LNHDA, CDR2 SQIVND (reference sequence). As originally analysed: Reference gene primer amplification in the assay estimated nucleated cell counts. Measured with immunoSEQ multiplex PCR; TCRdb has only the in-frame clones, and not every one. V, J and clone size are those of that table, while D and trimming were read from the DNA. The sample lists about 150,000 clones, about 79% occurring once. The source is a woman between 55 and 75 years old with acute or convalescent COVID-19. Input material: peripheral blood. V usage is TRBV19 and J usage is TRBJ1-5; 9 bases line up with TRBD1. CDR3 in amino acids: CASSIIWTGAKGQSQHF. In DNA form, the CDR3 reads TGTGCCAGTAGTATTATTTGGACAGGGGCGAAGGGGCAGTCCCAGCATTTT. The full variable domain, rest sourced from reference TRBV19 and TRBJ1-5, is DGGITQSPKYLFRKEGQNVTLSCEQNLNHDAMYWYRQDPGQGLRLIYYSQIVNDFQKGDIAEGYSVSREKKESFPLTVTSAQKNPTAFYLCASSIIWTGAKGQSQHFGDGTRLSIL.